Below are 12 T cell receptor beta chains sequenced from a single sample in a study of T cell responses to AZD1222 COVID-19 vaccine. This table comes from immunoSEQ multiplex PCR, and its TCRdb copy is limited to in-frame clones, with some not included. The sample has 60,000 to 100,000 clones, around 90% seen once. The starting material was peripheral blood, obtained on day 0 of AZD1222 vaccination. These receptors all stem from an adult in good health.

The V gene is TRBV9, the J gene TRBJ2-7, with TRBD2 identical over 12 bases. This CDR3 is built from 15 residues. With V trimmed by 4 bases and J by 3 bases, 5 bases remained unmatched. Germline V gives CDR1 SGDLS, CDR2 YYNGEE. DNA for the CDR3: TGTGCCAGCAGCCCCCGGACTAGCGGGAACTACGAGCAGTACTTC. Encoded protein: CASSPRTSGNYEQYF.

The V call is TRBV24-1, the J call TRBJ2-7, with TRBD2 identical over 7 bases. V lost 9 bases, J lost 0 bases, and 1 base stayed unmatched. This CDR3 is 12 amino acids long. From germline, CDR1 is KGHDR and CDR2 SFDVKD. CDR3: CATSSGSYEQYF. CDR3 bases: TGTGCCACCTCTAGCGGCTCCTACGAGCAGTACTTC.

V gene TRBV27 combines with J gene TRBJ2-7, with D unclear. CDR1 and CDR2 from the germline V gene are MNHEY and SMNVEV (reference sequence). The CDR3 contains 15 residues. V was shortened by 5 bases and J by 0 bases, with 14 bases between the two germline ends. The CDR3 DNA sequence: TGTGCCAGCAGTCCGCTGGGCCTATCCTCCTACGAGCAGTACTTC. It codes for CASSPLGLSSYEQYF.

The V and J genes are TRBV5-1 and TRBJ2-2; D is undetermined. The V end lost 0 bases, the J end lost 4 bases, and 4 bases lay between the germline ends. Germline V CDR1 and CDR2: SGHRS, YFSETQ. This CDR3 spans 13 amino acids. CDR3 loop: CASSLVGTGELFF. CDR3 bases: TGCGCCAGCAGCTTGGTTGGCACCGGGGAGCTGTTTTTT.

Written as DNA, the CDR3 is TGTGCCATCAGTGAGGGGGACATCCCCAGTCAGCCCCAGCATTTT. It encodes CAISEGDIPSQPQHF. V gene TRBV10-3 combines with J gene TRBJ1-5, with D perhaps matching TRBD1 (6 bases). The CDR3 is 15 amino acids. V lost 2 bases and J lost 6, with 14 bases in between. Germline assignment: CDR1 ENHRY and CDR2 SYGVKD.

This clone was recorded only once. The CDR3 here is CASSLGSRPATNEKLFF. For the CDR3, the DNA is TGTGCCAGCAGCTTAGGTTCCAGGCCGGCAACTAATGAAAAACTGTTTTTT. V usage is TRBV11-2 and J usage is TRBJ1-4; D gene uncertain. The V end was cut by 1 base, the J end by 0 bases, with 12 bases between. This CDR3 spans 17 amino acids. The germline V gene has CDR1 SGHAT and CDR2 FQNNGV.

The rearrangement links TRBV5-1 to TRBJ1-2; D not resolved. CDR3 size: 14 residues. CDR1 SGHRS and CDR2 YFSETQ come from the germline V gene. Trimming left V 3 bases short and J 5 bases short, with 14 bases between. The CDR3 loop reads CASSSYGRDYGYTF. For the CDR3, the DNA is TGCGCCAGCAGCTCATATGGACGGGATTATGGCTACACCTTC.

The chain employs TRBV11-1 and TRBJ1-3; D is unresolved. CDR1 is SGHAT, CDR2 FQDESV, per germline (reference sequence). The CDR3 is made up of 13 amino acids. V lost 5 bases, J lost 4 bases, and 9 bases lay in between. Written as DNA, the CDR3 is TGTGCCAGCAGCCACCCGGGAGGAAACACCATATATTTT. Protein sequence: CASSHPGGNTIYF.

The chain employs TRBV7-8 and TRBJ1-5; D unclear. V lost 3 bases, J lost 9 bases, and 12 bases lay in between. The V gene's germline CDR1 is SGHVS and CDR2 FQNEAQ. CDR3 length: 13 amino acids. As DNA, the CDR3 is TGTGCCAGCAGCTTCGGGCGCAACGGGCCCCAGCATTTT. Its protein is CASSFGRNGPQHF. Complete variable domain (other parts from reference TRBV7-8 and TRBJ1-5): GAGVSQSPRYKVAKRGQDVALRCDPISGHVSLFWYQQALGQGPEFLTYFQNEAQLDKSGLPSDRFFAERPEGSVSTLKIQRTQQEDSAVYLCASSFGRNGPQHFGDGTRLSIL.

Here the CDR3 reads CASSLGLAGRGDTQYF. The CDR3 DNA is TGTGCCAGTAGTCTCGGACTAGCGGGGCGGGGAGATACGCAGTATTTT. The chain links TRBV19 to TRBJ2-3; 12 bases line up with TRBD2. V lost 5 bases and J lost 5; bases outside the gene matches: 8. Germline V gene lookup returns CDR1 LNHDA and CDR2 SQIVND (reference sequence). There are 16 residues in the CDR3.

The chain uses TRBV6-5 and TRBJ1-2; maybe TRBD1 (5 bases). Germline lookup yields CDR1 MNHEY and CDR2 SVGAGI. V was trimmed by 6 bases and J by 3 bases, leaving 8 bases between them. The CDR3 extends over 12 amino acids. The CDR3 DNA reads as TGTGCCAGCAGCCAAGGGGACTATGGCTACACCTTC. Protein: CASSQGDYGYTF.

The rearrangement links TRBV7-2 to TRBJ2-7, with TRBD2 matching 7 bases. Germline assignment: CDR1 SGHTA and CDR2 FQGNSA. The CDR3 is 16 amino acids. Trimming at V came to 7 bases and at J to 2 bases, leaving 14 bases not matched to a gene. The CDR3 reads CASIQSSRGSPYEQYF. The CDR3 DNA sequence: TGTGCCAGCATCCAAAGCTCGCGGGGGTCCCCCTACGAGCAGTACTTC.